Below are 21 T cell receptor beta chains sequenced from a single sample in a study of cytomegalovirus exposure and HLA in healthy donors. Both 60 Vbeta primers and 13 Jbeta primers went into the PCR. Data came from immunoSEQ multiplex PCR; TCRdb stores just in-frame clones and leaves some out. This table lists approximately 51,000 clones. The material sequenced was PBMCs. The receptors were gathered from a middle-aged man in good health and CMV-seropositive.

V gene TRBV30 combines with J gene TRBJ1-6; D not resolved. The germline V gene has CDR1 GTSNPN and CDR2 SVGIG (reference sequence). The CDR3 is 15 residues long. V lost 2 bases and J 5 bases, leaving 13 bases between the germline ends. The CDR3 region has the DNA TGTGCCTGGAGTCCTGGGTTCGGGGATAATTCACCCCTCCACTTT. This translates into CAWSPGFGDNSPLHF.

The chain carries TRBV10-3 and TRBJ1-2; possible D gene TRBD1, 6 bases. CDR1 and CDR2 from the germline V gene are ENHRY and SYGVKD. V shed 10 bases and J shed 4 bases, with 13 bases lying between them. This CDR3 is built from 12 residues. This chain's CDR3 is CASADSIYGYTF. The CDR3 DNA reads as TGTGCCAGTGCGGACAGCATCTATGGCTACACCTTC.

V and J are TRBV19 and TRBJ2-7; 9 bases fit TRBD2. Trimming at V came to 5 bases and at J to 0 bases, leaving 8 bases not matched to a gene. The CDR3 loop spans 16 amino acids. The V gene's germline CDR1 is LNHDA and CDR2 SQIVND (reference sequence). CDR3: CASSSITSGPSYEQYF. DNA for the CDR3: TGTGCCAGTAGTTCCATTACTAGCGGGCCCTCCTACGAGCAGTACTTC.

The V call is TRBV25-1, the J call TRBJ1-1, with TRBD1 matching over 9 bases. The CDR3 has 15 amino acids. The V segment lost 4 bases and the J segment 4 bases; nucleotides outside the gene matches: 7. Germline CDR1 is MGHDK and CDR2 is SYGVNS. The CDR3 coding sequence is TGTGCCAGCAGTGCTGACAGGGGGGGAGGCACTGAAGCTTTCTTT. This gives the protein CASSADRGGGTEAFF.

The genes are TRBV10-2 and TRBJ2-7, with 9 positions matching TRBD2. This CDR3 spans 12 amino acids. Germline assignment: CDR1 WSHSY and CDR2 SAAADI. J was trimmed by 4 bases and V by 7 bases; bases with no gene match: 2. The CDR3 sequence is CASTAGGYEQYF. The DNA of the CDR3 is TGCGCCAGCACAGCGGGAGGATACGAGCAGTACTTC.

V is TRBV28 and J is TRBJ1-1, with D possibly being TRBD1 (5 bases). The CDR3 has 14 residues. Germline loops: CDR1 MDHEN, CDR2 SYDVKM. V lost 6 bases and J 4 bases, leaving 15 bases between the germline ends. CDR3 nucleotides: TGTGCCAGCAGGGTTGGGGGGGTGAGCACTGAAGCTTTCTTT. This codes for CASRVGGVSTEAFF.

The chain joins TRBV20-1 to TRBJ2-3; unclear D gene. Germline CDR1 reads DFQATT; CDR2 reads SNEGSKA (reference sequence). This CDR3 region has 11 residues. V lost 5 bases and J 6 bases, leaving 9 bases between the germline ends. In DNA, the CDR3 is TGCAGTGCTCCGAGTGAGGATACGCAGTATTTT. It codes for CSAPSEDTQYF.

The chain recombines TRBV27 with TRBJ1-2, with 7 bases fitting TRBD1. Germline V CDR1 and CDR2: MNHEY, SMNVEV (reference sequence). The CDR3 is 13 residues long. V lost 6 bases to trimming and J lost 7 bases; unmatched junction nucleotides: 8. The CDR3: CASRGAGGFGYTF. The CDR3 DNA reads TGTGCCAGCAGGGGGGCAGGGGGTTTTGGCTACACCTTC.

CDR3 protein: CASSYGVGSQGNQPQHF. DNA of the CDR3: TGTGCCAGCAGTTATGGGGTGGGGAGCCAGGGGAATCAGCCCCAGCATTTT. The chain recombines TRBV28 with TRBJ1-5; a weak D match, TRBD1 (6 bases). The CDR3 spans 17 residues. Deletions cut 4 bases from V and 4 bases from J, with 20 bases between. Germline V gene data show CDR1 as MDHEN and CDR2 as SYDVKM.

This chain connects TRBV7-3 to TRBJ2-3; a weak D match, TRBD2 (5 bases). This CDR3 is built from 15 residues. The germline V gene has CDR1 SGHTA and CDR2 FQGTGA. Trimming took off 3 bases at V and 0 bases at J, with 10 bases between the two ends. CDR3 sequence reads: CASSFGVTSTDTQYF. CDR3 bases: TGTGCCAGCAGCTTCGGGGTCACTAGCACAGATACGCAGTATTTT.

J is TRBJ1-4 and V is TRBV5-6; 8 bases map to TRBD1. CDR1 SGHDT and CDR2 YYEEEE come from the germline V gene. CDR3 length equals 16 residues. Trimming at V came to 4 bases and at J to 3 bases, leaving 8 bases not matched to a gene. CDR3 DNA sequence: TGTGCCAGCAGCGGCCGGGACAGGAAGCCTAATGAAAAACTGTTTTTT. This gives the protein CASSGRDRKPNEKLFF.

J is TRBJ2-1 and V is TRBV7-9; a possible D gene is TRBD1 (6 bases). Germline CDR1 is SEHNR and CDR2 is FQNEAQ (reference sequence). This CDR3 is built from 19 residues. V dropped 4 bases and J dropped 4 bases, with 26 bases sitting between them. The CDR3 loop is CASSSGLPPAKGEYNEQFF. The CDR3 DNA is TGTGCCAGCAGCTCGGGATTACCACCCGCGAAGGGGGAATACAATGAGCAGTTCTTC.

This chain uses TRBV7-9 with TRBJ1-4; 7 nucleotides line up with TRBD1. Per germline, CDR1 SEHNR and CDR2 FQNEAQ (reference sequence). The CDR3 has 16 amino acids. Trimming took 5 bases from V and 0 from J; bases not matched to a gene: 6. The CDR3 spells CASSLQGGATNEKLFF. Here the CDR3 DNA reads TGTGCCAGCAGCCTTCAGGGGGGTGCAACTAATGAAAAACTGTTTTTT.

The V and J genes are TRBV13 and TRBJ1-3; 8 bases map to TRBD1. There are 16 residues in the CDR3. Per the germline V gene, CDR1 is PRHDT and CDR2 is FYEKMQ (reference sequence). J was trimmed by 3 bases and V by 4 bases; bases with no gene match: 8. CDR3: CASSSFQGADGNTIYF. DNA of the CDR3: TGTGCCAGCAGCTCTTTTCAGGGGGCTGATGGAAACACCATATATTTT.

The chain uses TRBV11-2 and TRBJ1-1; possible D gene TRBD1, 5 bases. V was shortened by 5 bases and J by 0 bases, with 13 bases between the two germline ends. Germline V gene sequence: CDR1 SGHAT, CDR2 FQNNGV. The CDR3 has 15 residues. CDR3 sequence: CASSLVGGMNTEAFF. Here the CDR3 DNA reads TGTGCCAGCAGCCTTGTCGGGGGGATGAACACTGAAGCTTTCTTT.

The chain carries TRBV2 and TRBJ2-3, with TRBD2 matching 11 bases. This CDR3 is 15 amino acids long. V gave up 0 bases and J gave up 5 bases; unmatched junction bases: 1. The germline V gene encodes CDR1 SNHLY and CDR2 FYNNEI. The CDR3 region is CASSEALAGEDTQYF. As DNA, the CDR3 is TGTGCCAGCAGTGAAGCACTAGCGGGGGAAGATACGCAGTATTTT.

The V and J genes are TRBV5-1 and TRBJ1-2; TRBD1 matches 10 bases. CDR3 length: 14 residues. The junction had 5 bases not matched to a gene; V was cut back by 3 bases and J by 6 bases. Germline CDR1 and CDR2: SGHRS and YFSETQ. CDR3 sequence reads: CASSSGQGFDGYTF. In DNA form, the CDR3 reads TGCGCCAGCAGCTCGGGACAGGGGTTCGATGGCTACACCTTC.

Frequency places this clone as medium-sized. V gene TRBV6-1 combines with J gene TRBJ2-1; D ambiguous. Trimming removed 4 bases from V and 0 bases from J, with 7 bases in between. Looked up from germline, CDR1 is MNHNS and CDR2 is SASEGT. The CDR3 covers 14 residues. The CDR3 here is CASSALSSYNEQFF. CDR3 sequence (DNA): TGTGCCAGCAGTGCCCTTAGCTCCTACAATGAGCAGTTCTTC.

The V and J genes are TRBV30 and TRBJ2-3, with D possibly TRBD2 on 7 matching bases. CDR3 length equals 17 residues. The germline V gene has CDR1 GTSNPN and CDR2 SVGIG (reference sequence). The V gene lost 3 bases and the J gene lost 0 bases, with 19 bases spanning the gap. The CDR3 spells CAWRILRGHSSTDTQYF. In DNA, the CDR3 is TGTGCCTGGAGAATATTGCGGGGGCACTCTAGCACAGATACGCAGTATTTT.

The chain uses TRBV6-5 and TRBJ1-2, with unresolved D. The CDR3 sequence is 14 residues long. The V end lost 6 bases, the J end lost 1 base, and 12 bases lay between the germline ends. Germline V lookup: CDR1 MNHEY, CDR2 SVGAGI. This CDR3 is CASRPGSDNYGYTF. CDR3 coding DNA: TGTGCCAGCAGGCCGGGTTCCGATAACTATGGCTACACCTTC.

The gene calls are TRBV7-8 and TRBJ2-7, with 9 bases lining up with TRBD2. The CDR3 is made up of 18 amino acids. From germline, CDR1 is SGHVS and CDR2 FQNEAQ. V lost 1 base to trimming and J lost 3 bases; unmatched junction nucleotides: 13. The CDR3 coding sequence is TGTGCCAGCAGCTTAGTGGTCCTAGCGGGACTATCGGACTACGAGCAGTACTTC. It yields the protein CASSLVVLAGLSDYEQYF.